The entry below gives a single T cell receptor (beta chain) sequence along with its context. As yet, its antigen is unknown. Individual cDNA molecules received unique molecular identifiers during library preparation. TCRdb re-derived calls from the 5' RACE reads in MiXCR, one entry per CDR3 protein. The sample includes about 42,000 distinct CDR3 sequences, around 6.3% of them seen just once. These data are taken from a study of early T cells in non-severe SARS-CoV-2 infection. Overall study context: RNA in bulk from unsorted whole blood was sequenced, and chains were unpaired.

The V end was cut by 6 bases, the J end by 7 bases, with 25 bases between. CDR1 and CDR2 from the germline V gene are LNHDA and SQIVND (reference sequence). The CDR3 length is 18 residues. Study-wide results and limits: Comparison of clonotypes with VDJdb favored anti-spike CD8 responses while missing private and CD4 specificities.

V usage is TRBV19 and J usage is TRBJ1-6; possibly TRBD1 for D (5 bases). This specimen was whole blood, taken at baseline. This clonotype was sampled from an adult who was a healthcare worker with PCR-confirmed SARS-CoV-2 infection or an uninfected control (not recorded which). Written as DNA, the CDR3 is TGTGCCAGTAGCACCACTTTTATCGACAGATACCGCAATTCACCCCTCCACTTT. This encodes CASSTTFIDRYRNSPLHF.